The 18 T cell receptor beta chains presented below share a single source sample, sequenced in a study of T cells in Graves' hyperthyroidism and ophthalmopathy. From RNA transcripts, TCR beta CDR3 regions were amplified. First-round RT-PCR of the TCR CDR3 relied on the HTBI primer set. In TCRdb, the multiplex PCR reads were re-called with MiXCR into one record per CDR3 protein. This sample has 300,000 to 400,000 distinct CDR3 sequences, with around 14% found just once. Sequenced material: blood. These receptors were taken from a young woman with Graves' hyperthyroidism.

The table lists this clonotype with a few counts. A read error may account for a junction end that differs from germline. The rearrangement joins TRBV24-1 to TRBJ1-1; D not resolved. The CDR3 is 15 amino acids. Germline values: CDR1 KGHDR, CDR2 SFDVKD. DNA of the CDR3: TGTGCCGCCAGTGATCCGGGTGCGGGGAACACTGAAGCTTTCTTT. Translating it yields CAASDPGAGNTEAFF.

The chain employs TRBV5-1 and TRBJ2-1, with unresolved D. This CDR3 is 15 amino acids long. V was cut by 1 base and J by 1 base, with 9 bases left in between. Looked up from germline, CDR1 is SGHRS and CDR2 is YFSETQ. The CDR3 DNA reads TGCGCCAGCAGCTTGAGGGTTGGATCCTACAATGAGCAGTTCTTC. The encoded protein is CASSLRVGSYNEQFF.

This chain connects TRBV2 to TRBJ2-7; 10 nucleotides line up with TRBD1. The CDR3 is 14 residues long. The germline CDR1 and CDR2 sequences are SNHLY and FYNNEI. V lost 4 bases to trimming and J lost 7 bases; unmatched junction nucleotides: 7. CDR3 DNA: TGTGCCAGCAGTGGCCGGGACAGGGGCATGGAGCAGTACTTC. Translation gives CASSGRDRGMEQYF.

This clonotype was recorded many times. In nucleotides, the CDR3 is TGTGCCACCAGCACCCCGGGGAAAGTGAGCTCCTACAATGAGCAGTTCTTC. Translation: CATSTPGKVSSYNEQFF. V usage is TRBV15 and J usage is TRBJ2-1, with D possibly matching TRBD2 (5 bases). Germline lookup yields CDR1 LNHNV and CDR2 YYDKDF (reference sequence). There are 17 residues in the CDR3. V was cut by 4 bases and J by 0 bases, with 16 bases left in between.

This clonotype has at least ten counts. The J gene is TRBJ2-1, the V gene TRBV11-1; no clear D. The CDR3 is 13 amino acids. V dropped 0 bases and J dropped 15 bases, with 15 bases sitting between them. Germline-derived CDR1 and CDR2 are SGHAT and FQDESV (reference sequence). CDR3 nucleotide sequence: TGTGCCAGCAGCTTAGCAGAAGACAAAGGCCCGTTCTTC. Translating it yields CASSLAEDKGPFF.

The sample holds a few counts of this clonotype. The chain joins TRBV5-5 to TRBJ2-1; D unclear. Looked up from germline, CDR1 is SGHKS and CDR2 is YYEKEE (reference sequence). CDR3 size: 17 residues. The V and J ends lost 6 bases and 0 bases respectively, with 19 bases between them. The CDR3 loop is CASMVIRAPSSYNEQFF. CDR3 nucleotide sequence: TGTGCCAGCATGGTTATCCGGGCCCCGAGCTCCTACAATGAGCAGTTCTTC.

The chain has TRBV9 and TRBJ2-3, with D unresolved. The germline V and J ends were trimmed by 0 bases and 6 bases, with 5 bases remaining between them. Germline CDR1 SGDLS, CDR2 YYNGEE. The CDR3 totals 12 residues. CDR3 in DNA: TGTGCCAGCAGCGTAGTCTTGGATACGCAGTATTTT. Its protein is CASSVVLDTQYF.

This clonotype was observed many times. This chain links TRBV7-8 with TRBJ2-7, with D uncertain. The CDR3 covers 15 residues. The V and J ends lost 0 bases and 3 bases respectively, with 12 bases between them. In germline, CDR1 is SGHVS, CDR2 FQNEAQ. The CDR3 protein is CASSLARQANYEQYF. The CDR3 bases are TGTGCCAGCAGCTTAGCTAGGCAGGCGAACTACGAGCAGTACTTC.

This clonotype was recorded a few times. This CDR3 reads CATRIAGGNSYNEQFF. In DNA form, the CDR3 reads TGTGCCACAAGAATAGCGGGAGGTAATTCCTACAATGAGCAGTTCTTC. The chain links TRBV19 to TRBJ2-1; 10 bases map to TRBD2. The CDR3 consists of 16 residues. V trimming: 10 bases; J trimming: 1 base; junction bases outside the gene matches: 10. In germline, CDR1 is LNHDA, CDR2 SQIVND (reference sequence). The full variable domain, with the rest looked up from reference TRBV19 and TRBJ2-1, is DGGITQSPKYLFRKEGQNVTLSCEQNLNHDAMYWYRQDPGQGLRLIYYSQIVNDFQKGDIAEGYSVSREKKESFPLTVTSAQKNPTAFYLCATRIAGGNSYNEQFFGPGTRLTVL.

This clonotype has ten or more counts. V and J are TRBV20-1 and TRBJ1-6; a weak D match, TRBD1 (5 bases). Germline V gene lookup returns CDR1 DFQATT and CDR2 SNEGSKA (reference sequence). This CDR3 region has 15 residues. V was trimmed by 0 bases and J by 5 bases, leaving 11 bases between them. The CDR3 nucleotides read TGCAGTGCTAGAGATTTCCAGGGTAATAATTCACCCCTCCACTTT. Its protein product is CSARDFQGNNSPLHF.

This clonotype was counted only a few times. The J gene is TRBJ2-5, the V gene TRBV9; 12 positions match TRBD2. The CDR3 totals 16 residues. CDR1 is SGDLS and CDR2 is YYNGEE in the germline V gene. V trimming: 4 bases; J trimming: 5 bases; junction bases outside the gene matches: 9. CDR3 in amino acids: CASSPRTSGEMETQYF. The CDR3 nucleotides are TGTGCCAGCAGCCCTAGGACTAGCGGGGAGATGGAGACCCAGTACTTC.

This clonotype was recorded many times. The CDR3 protein is CASSFLSEPYEQYF. The CDR3 DNA follows: TGTGCCAGCAGTTTTCTCTCGGAACCCTACGAGCAGTACTTC. This chain links TRBV27 with TRBJ2-7; D ambiguous. Germline assignment: CDR1 MNHEY and CDR2 SMNVEV (reference sequence). This CDR3 is 14 amino acids long. V was pared by 3 bases and J by 2 bases, with 11 bases between.

In its sample, this clonotype was seen many times. This chain links TRBV6-1 with TRBJ2-6; D unresolved. This CDR3 comprises 18 residues. V lost 7 bases, J lost 2 bases, and 21 bases lay in between. Germline CDR1 MNHNS, CDR2 SASEGT. The CDR3 is CASKTLYADDAGANVLTF. The CDR3 region has the DNA TGTGCCAGCAAAACCCTCTACGCCGACGACGCTGGGGCCAACGTCCTGACTTTC.

At least ten counts were recorded for this clonotype. The V and J genes are TRBV20-1 and TRBJ1-4, with D uncertain. The CDR3 extends over 14 amino acids. V shed 5 bases and J shed 7 bases, with 17 bases lying between them. Germline V gene sequence: CDR1 DFQATT, CDR2 SNEGSKA (reference sequence). The CDR3 reads CSAPRAGRSEKLFF. DNA of the CDR3: TGCAGTGCTCCCCGGGCCGGGCGAAGTGAAAAACTGTTTTTT.

This clonotype was observed at least ten times. V is TRBV6-1 and J is TRBJ1-4; the D is unclear. Trimming shortened V by 0 bases and J by 7 bases, and 15 bases separated the two germline ends. The CDR3 covers 16 residues. Per the germline V gene, CDR1 is MNHNS and CDR2 is SASEGT. This CDR3 is CASSEAGGGSFEKLFF. The CDR3 nucleotides read TGTGCCAGCAGTGAAGCGGGAGGAGGCAGTTTTGAAAAACTGTTTTTT.

At least ten counts were recorded for this clonotype. The chain carries TRBV18 and TRBJ1-1, with a tentative D call TRBD1 (6 bases). The CDR3 spans 13 residues. V dropped 2 bases and J dropped 8 bases, with 12 bases sitting between them. CDR1 KGHSH and CDR2 LQKENI come from the germline V gene. CDR3 coding DNA: TGTGCCAGCTCACCATCTCGGACAGAGGAAGCTTTCTTT. It specifies CASSPSRTEEAFF.

This clonotype was recorded at least ten times. The chain recombines TRBV20-1 with TRBJ2-7; D is unresolved. Trimming took off 4 bases at V and 0 bases at J, with 13 bases between the two ends. CDR3 length equals 14 residues. Germline loops: CDR1 DFQATT, CDR2 SNEGSKA (reference sequence). The CDR3 here is CSATITASSYEQYF. The CDR3 DNA reads as TGCAGTGCTACTATAACAGCCAGCTCCTACGAGCAGTACTTC.

This clonotype has at least ten counts. The chain uses TRBV6-6 and TRBJ1-4; D is unclear. Germline CDR1 reads MNHNY; CDR2 reads SVGAGI (reference sequence). Trimming left V 0 bases short and J 0 bases short, with 5 bases between. CDR3 length: 15 amino acids. The chain's CDR3 is CASSYSPATNEKLFF. The CDR3 DNA sequence: TGTGCCAGCAGTTACTCCCCGGCAACTAATGAAAAACTGTTTTTT.